This T cell receptor (beta chain) originates from a study of spatial heterogeneity in lung cancer. For the study at large: Combinations of a unique TCR and a UMI were tallied in raw reads, and on average each appeared more than ten times. General study results and limits: Whereas they appeared in blood less at follow-up, ubiquitous expanded tumor TCRs appeared there more at resection.

TCRdb passed the 5' RACE reads through MiXCR, listing each CDR3 protein once. The table shows 13,000 to 15,000 distinct CDR3 sequences, with 9.5% to 13% occurring only once. Time point described: sample taken at primary tumor resection. The input material, whole RNA from tumor, nontumor lung or frozen PBMC, was sequenced unsorted. In germline, CDR1 is SNHLY, CDR2 FYNNEI. The germline V and J ends were trimmed by 11 bases and 7 bases, with 23 bases remaining between them. The CDR3 runs 15 residues. Many counts were recorded for this clonotype. Antigen unknown. Sequencing was performed on PBMCs, taken at surgery. The V and J genes are TRBV2 and TRBJ2-2, with D perhaps TRBD1 (5 bases). This TCR derives from a male donor with early-stage non-small cell lung cancer. This CDR3 reads CASRAQPPEGGELFF. In nucleotides, the CDR3 is TGTGCCTCCAGGGCCCAACCACCGGAAGGCGGGGAGCTGTTTTTT.